This entry features one T cell receptor beta chain sequence. This clone was observed once. Its antigen remains undetermined. No qualities accompany the bases; no much larger clone lies one base away. The V and J ends are trimmed by 1 base and 4 bases, leaving 12 bases between them. Spanning cysteine to phenylalanine, the CDR3 consists of 16 amino acids. Only CDR3 DNA is held: 48 bases, read in frame from base 1. The germline V gene specifies SGHRS as CDR1 and YFSETQ as CDR2. This record comes from a study of cytomegalovirus exposure and HLA in healthy donors (dated by TCRdb to about 2017). Concerning the study at large: An earlier analysis of 587 of the donors reported about 300 Gb of sequence data and 95 million to 140 million unique TCR beta sequences obtained from some 200 million T cells. An early release that covered roughly 600 HLA-typed donors contained approximately 300 gigabases of sequencing data and roughly 84 million unique TCR sequences. Of the approximately 400 genotyped donors, about 84% fell in the genetic ancestry cluster associated with self-reported Caucasian donors. The study was designed to test whether signatures of past pathogen exposure could be identified by cataloging public T cell receptors. The study used immunosequencing to profile the T cell repertoires of 666 subjects and linked those repertoires to cytomegalovirus serostatus. A separate validation cohort of roughly 120 different subjects was used in addition to the 666-subject first cohort. High-throughput TCR immunosequencing, statistical association of individual TCRs with disease status, and machine learning were combined to predict cytomegalovirus infection status. A later analysis re-analyzed previously published TCR beta repertoires from about 600 donors and added high-resolution HLA genotyping to study TCR occurrence patterns. Rather than using new phenotypic data, the later analysis identified candidate immune exposures from TCR beta sequences and from how often those sequences occurred across donors. In an earlier analysis of roughly 540 of the donors, high-throughput TCR beta sequencing was used to judge whether each TCR beta V gene segment behaved as functional or pseudogenic. Donor age, sex, ethnicity and CMV serostatus were compiled alongside the repertoire data. A later genetic analysis took genome-wide SNP genotypes for about 55% of the 666 donors and used that subset as a discovery cohort. All discovery cohort repertoires had been generated on a single sequencing platform. Both class I and class II loci were covered by HLA typing, at four-digit resolution. Typing coverage differed by locus: A, B, C, DRB1 and DQB1 were typed in about 629-630 donors, DQA1 in 500 to 550, DPA1 in roughly 590, and DPB1 in 472. Roughly 5 DR-DQ haplotypes were treated as single units for association and clustering because of strong linkage in the cohort. On average, around 240,000 unique TCR beta nucleotide sequences were sequenced per donor among 398 genotyped donors of the cohort, with approximately 18% of those sequences being non-productive. What the study reported, not specific to this receptor: A cluster of highly shared sequence variants was judged likely to represent a technical artifact of the sequencing pipeline. Strong co-occurrence of HLA alleles, especially DR and DQ, made assigning TCR associations to individual alleles difficult. In vitro tests confirmed that a few of the cytomegalovirus-associated TCR beta chains recognize cytomegalovirus antigens. In a later analysis, about 16,000 TCR beta sequences were associated with specific HLA alleles at a false discovery rate of 0.05. The authors suggested that the approach could potentially be generalized to other disease states and immunological phenotypes. The only immune exposure information available for the cohort was CMV serostatus. In this cohort, only TCR beta chains were sequenced, and detectable features were limited by the absence of alpha or paired-chain data. Some IMGT-functional V segments, including TRBV6-2 and TRBV6-3, could not be distinguished by the 87-base-pair reads and were therefore excluded. Compared with the approximately 700-donor mean, donors in an Asian-associated ancestry cluster had fewer N-insertions in productive TCRs, according to a later genetic analysis. Linkage disequilibrium might explain the correlated functional status among segregating V segments, but an unknown experimental factor could not be ruled out. The presence/absence analyses assumed that sequencing depth was roughly uniform across donors, and that assumption may not be true. In a later analysis, TCR association rates were found to vary across HLA loci, with the most associated TCRs seen for DRB1 alleles and the fewest for HLA-C alleles. Most TCR sequences were observed very rarely across donors, whereas some public TCRs were present in many individuals. A total of 150 or so TCR beta chains were listed by the study as associated with cytomegalovirus. In a later analysis, several top co-occurrence clusters were reported to appear linked to parvovirus B19, influenza, CMV and Epstein-Barr virus. In an earlier analysis of fewer than 700 of the donors, most TCR beta V segments appeared in productive rearrangements about 87% or about 30% of the time, broadly matching IMGT annotations. A later analysis found that most CMV-associated TCR beta chains appeared HLA-restricted, with HLA associations seemingly driven largely by CMV exposure. Because some donors lacked HLA typing at each locus, the association tests relied only on the typed subset. A later genetic analysis associated a missense DCLRE1C variant with V-gene and J-gene trimming of TCR beta chains, and an independent cohort replicated the association. Because counts were too low, 15 to 20 rarely observed V segments, including chromosome 9 orphons, were excluded from the earlier analysis of 587 of the donors. The classifier was reported to diagnose cytomegalovirus status with high specificity and sensitivity in both the original and validation cohorts. A further reported finding was that TCR beta sequences accurately predicted the HLA-A and HLA-B alleles for most subjects in the first cohort. In a later analysis, HLA-associated TCR beta chains showed more clonal expansion and lower generation probabilities than non-associated chains that were equally common.

The cohort comprised more than 550 healthy bone marrow donors. At the time of sampling, all cohort members were nominally healthy, though unrecorded immune exposures were likely present. The donor was CMV seronegative and belonged to the group of around 350 seronegative cohort members. Each donor provided a peripheral blood sample, and peripheral blood mononuclear cells were used for TCR beta sequencing. The Qiagen DNeasy Blood Extraction Kit was used to extract genomic DNA from the blood cell samples. Libraries came from the immunoSEQ multiplex PCR assay. A mixture of 60 forward primers for TCR Vbeta segments and 13 reverse primers for TCR Jbeta segments was used in the multiplex PCR. The CDR3 region of rearranged TCR beta genes was amplified from genomic DNA with a multiplex PCR assay. The Illumina HiSeq System was used to sequence the amplified TCR beta libraries as 87-base-pair reads. As for the original processing: A later analysis counted around 72 million unique TCR beta chains across the 690 or so repertoires, and 10 million to 12 million of these chains were shared by at least two donors. To remove PCR and sequencing errors, raw reads were error-corrected and collapsed into unique sequences using a nearest-neighbor algorithm that merged closely related sequences. CDR3 sequences were aligned to IMGT reference sequences to assign V, D and J gene segments. Each retained sequence needed at least a six-nucleotide match to both a V gene segment and a J gene segment. Rearrangements were called productive when the CDR3 lacked stop codons and stayed in frame with V and J; all others were non-productive. Following IMGT convention, CDR3 was defined as the stretch from the second conserved V-encoded cysteine to the conserved J-encoded phenylalanine. The earlier analysis of a few hundred of the donors excluded sequences that lacked an unambiguous match to a single V gene segment. An earlier analysis of 500 to 700 of the donors classified V segments as functional when productive rearrangements were above 56.7% and as segregating when the standard deviation between donors was above 5%. A statistical classification framework was built for diagnosing cytomegalovirus status from the catalog of TCR beta chain sequences. In a later analysis, V and J genes were assigned by comparing TCR nucleotide sequences against IMGT/GENE-DB human TR gene sequences. In a later analysis, CDR3 sequences and most-parsimonious VDJ recombination scenarios were assigned using the TCRdist pipeline. In a later analysis, every TCR beta chain was defined by the combination of its CDR3 amino acid sequence and its V-gene family, and reads without a unique V-gene family were dropped. In a later analysis, nearly 600 highly shared, low-generation-probability nucleotide sequences were removed to address suspected cross-contamination and a sequencing artifact. A later analysis calculated a clonal expansion index for each public chain from normalized within-repertoire ranks of inferred template counts. In a later analysis, generation probabilities were computed using a VDJ recombination model fitted to out-of-frame rearrangements, and the results were checked against IGoR. In a later analysis, TCR-TCR, TCR-HLA and TCR-CMV co-occurrence was scored with hypergeometric tests, and a repertoire-size bias correction was applied to TCR pairs. A later analysis estimated false discovery rates by permuting HLA or CMV assignments 20 times. In a later analysis, co-occurring TCRs were grouped with DBSCAN, and TCRdist sequence similarity was added when clustering was performed within HLA-allele-positive subsets. Co-occurrence clustering excluded repertoires with fewer than 30,000 or more than 120,000 public chains, plus five with anomalous nucleotide sharing. Imported from immuneACCESS, the table was reduced by TCRdb to in-frame sequences with V and J called. These copies leave out some clones; in studies compared against another copy, an unresolved V gene accounts for under half, and the cause of the remainder is not known. That table gives V, J and clone size, and the DNA gave D and trimming. The sample table records 110,000 or so clones; roughly 70% of these occur just once. Clones ranked in the top ten supply approximately 8.4% of the sample.

The V and J genes are TRBV5-1 and TRBJ2-6, with a weak D call of TRBD2 (5 bases match). Specimen: PBMCs. The sequence derives from a middle-aged man in good health and CMV-seronegative. The nucleotides are TGCGCCAGCAGCTTGAGGCGGGCCTCGGGGGCCAACGTCCTGACTTTC. It specifies CASSLRRASGANVLTF. With the rest looked up from the reference TRBV5-1 and TRBJ2-6 genes rather than sequenced, the full variable domain is KAGVTQTPRYLIKTRGQQVTLSCSPISGHRSVSWYQQTPGQGLQFLFEYFSETQRNKGNFPGRFSGRQFSNSRSEMNVSTLELGDSALYLCASSLRRASGANVLTFGAGSRLTVL.